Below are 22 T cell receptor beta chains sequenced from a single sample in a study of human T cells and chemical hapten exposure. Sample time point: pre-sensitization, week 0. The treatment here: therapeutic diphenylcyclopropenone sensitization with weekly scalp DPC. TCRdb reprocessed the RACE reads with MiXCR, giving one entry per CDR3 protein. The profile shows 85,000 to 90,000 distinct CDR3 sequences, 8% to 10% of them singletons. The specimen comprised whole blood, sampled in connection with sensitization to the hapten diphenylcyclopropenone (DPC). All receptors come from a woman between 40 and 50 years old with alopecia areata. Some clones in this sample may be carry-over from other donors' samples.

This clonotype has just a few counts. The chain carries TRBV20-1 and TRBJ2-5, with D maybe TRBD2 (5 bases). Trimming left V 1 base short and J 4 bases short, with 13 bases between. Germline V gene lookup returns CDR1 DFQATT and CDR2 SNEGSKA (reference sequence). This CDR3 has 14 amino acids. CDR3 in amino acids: CSARVSDGGETQYF. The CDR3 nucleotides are TGCAGTGCTAGAGTGAGTGATGGAGGAGAGACCCAGTACTTC.

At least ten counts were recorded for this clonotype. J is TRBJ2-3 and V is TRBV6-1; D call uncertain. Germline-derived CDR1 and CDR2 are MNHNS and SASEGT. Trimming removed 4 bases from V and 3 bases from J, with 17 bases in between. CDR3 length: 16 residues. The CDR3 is CASSVMGFSPTDTQYF. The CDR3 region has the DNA TGTGCCAGCAGTGTCATGGGGTTCAGTCCGACAGATACGCAGTATTTT.

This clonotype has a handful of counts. The CDR3 region has the DNA TGCAGTGCCACCCTAGCGGGAGTCTTCGGCGGGTACTTC. Protein: CSATLAGVFGGYF. The chain couples TRBV20-1 to TRBJ2-7, with 10 positions matching TRBD2. J was trimmed by 12 bases and V by 6 bases; bases with no gene match: 14. The CDR3 loop spans 13 amino acids. Germline-derived CDR1 and CDR2 are DFQATT and SNEGSKA (reference sequence).

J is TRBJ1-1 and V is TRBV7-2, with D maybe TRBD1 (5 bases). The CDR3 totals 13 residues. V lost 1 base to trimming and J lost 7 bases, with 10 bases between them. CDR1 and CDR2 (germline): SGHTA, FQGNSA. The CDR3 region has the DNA TGTGCCAGCAGCTTAGGGGGCAGGGATGAAGCTTTCTTT. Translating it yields CASSLGGRDEAFF.

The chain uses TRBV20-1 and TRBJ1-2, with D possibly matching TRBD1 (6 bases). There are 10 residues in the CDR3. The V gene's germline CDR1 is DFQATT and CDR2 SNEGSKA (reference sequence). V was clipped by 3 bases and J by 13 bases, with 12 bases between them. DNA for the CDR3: TGCAGTGCTAGGAGACAGGTTTCCACCTTC. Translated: CSARRQVSTF.

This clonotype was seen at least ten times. The DNA of the CDR3 is TGCGCCAGCAGCCAAGAGTACGGGCAATGGGGCTACACCTTC. This translates into CASSQEYGQWGYTF. The chain joins TRBV4-3 to TRBJ1-2; D unresolved. The CDR3 covers 14 residues. The germline gives CDR1 LGHNA, CDR2 YSLEER. V was cut by 0 bases and J by 8 bases, with 13 bases left in between.

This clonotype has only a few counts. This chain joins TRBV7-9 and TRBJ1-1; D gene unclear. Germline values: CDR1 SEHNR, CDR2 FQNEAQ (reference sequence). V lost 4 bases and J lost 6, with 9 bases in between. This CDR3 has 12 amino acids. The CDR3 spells CASSSDWPEAFF. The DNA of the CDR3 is TGTGCCAGCAGCTCAGACTGGCCTGAAGCTTTCTTT.

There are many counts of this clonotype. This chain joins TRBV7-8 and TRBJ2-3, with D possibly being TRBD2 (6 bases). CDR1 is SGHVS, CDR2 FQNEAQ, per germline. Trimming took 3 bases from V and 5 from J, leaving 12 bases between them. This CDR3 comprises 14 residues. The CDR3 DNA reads TGTGCCAGCAGCTTGGGCGGGGTGGTAGATACGCAGTATTTT. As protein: CASSLGGVVDTQYF.

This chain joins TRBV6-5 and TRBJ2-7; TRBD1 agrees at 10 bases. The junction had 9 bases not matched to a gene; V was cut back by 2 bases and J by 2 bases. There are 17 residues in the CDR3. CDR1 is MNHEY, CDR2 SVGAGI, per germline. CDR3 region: CASSYTTTGGYPYEQYF. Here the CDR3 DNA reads TGTGCCAGCAGTTACACCACGACAGGGGGCTACCCCTACGAGCAGTACTTC.

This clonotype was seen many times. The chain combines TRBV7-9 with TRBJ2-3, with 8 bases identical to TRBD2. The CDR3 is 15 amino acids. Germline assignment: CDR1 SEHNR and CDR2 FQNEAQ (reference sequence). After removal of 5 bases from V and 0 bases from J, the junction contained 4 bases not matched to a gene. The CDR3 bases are TGTGCCAGCAGCGTGCGACTAGCGAGCACAGATACGCAGTATTTT. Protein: CASSVRLASTDTQYF.

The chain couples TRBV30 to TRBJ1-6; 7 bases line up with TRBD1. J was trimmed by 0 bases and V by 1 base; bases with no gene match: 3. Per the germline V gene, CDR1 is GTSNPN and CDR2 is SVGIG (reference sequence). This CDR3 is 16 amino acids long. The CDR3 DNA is TGTGCCTGGAGTGAGGACAGGCACTCCTATAATTCACCCCTCCACTTT. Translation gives CAWSEDRHSYNSPLHF.

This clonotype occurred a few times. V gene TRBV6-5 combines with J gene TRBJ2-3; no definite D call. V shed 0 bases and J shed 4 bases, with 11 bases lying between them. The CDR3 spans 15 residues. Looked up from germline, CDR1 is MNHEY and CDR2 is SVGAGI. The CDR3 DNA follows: TGTGCCAGCAGTTACTCGGTATCGGGCGCAGATACGCAGTATTTT. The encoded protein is CASSYSVSGADTQYF.

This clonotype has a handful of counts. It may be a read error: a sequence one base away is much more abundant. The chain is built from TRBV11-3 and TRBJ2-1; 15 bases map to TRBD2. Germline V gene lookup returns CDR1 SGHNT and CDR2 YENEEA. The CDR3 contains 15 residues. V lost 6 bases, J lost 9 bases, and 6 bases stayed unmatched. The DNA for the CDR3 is TGTGCCAGCAGTCGAGGGACTAGCGGGGGGAGTGAGCAGTTCTTC. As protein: CASSRGTSGGSEQFF.

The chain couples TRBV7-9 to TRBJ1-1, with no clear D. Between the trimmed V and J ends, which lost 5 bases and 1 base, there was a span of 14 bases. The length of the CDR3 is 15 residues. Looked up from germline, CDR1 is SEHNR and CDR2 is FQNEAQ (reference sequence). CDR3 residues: CASSRFQVTNTEAFF. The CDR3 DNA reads TGTGCCAGCAGCCGGTTCCAGGTTACGAACACTGAAGCTTTCTTT.

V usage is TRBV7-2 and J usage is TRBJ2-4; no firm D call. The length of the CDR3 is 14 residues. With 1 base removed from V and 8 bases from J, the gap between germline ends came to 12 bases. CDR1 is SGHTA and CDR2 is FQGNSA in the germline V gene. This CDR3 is CASSLEPVNDIQYF. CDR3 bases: TGTGCCAGCAGCTTAGAACCTGTCAATGACATTCAGTACTTC.

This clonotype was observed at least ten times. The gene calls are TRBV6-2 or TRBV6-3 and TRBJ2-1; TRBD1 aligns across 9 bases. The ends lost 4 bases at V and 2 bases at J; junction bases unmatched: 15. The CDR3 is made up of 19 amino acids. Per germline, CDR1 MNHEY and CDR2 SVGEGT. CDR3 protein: CASSSNLPGQGAPYNEQFF. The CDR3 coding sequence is TGTGCCAGCAGTTCAAATCTCCCGGGACAGGGTGCTCCCTACAATGAGCAGTTCTTC.

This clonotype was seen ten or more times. CDR3 protein: CASSPGLAGGSIQYF. The CDR3 DNA sequence: TGTGCCAGCAGCCCGGGACTAGCGGGGGGGAGCATTCAGTACTTC. The chain has TRBV5-4 and TRBJ2-4; TRBD2 aligns across 16 bases. The germline CDR1 and CDR2 sequences are SGHNT and YYREEE (reference sequence). J gave up 9 bases and V 4 bases, and 4 bases lay outside the gene matches. The CDR3 covers 15 residues.

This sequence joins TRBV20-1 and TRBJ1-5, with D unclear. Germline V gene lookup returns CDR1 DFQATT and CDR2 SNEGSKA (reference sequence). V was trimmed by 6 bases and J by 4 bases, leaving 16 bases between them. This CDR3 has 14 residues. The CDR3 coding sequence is TGCAGTGCGGCCCAGGCGGCAAGAAATCAGCCCCAGCATTTT. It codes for CSAAQAARNQPQHF.

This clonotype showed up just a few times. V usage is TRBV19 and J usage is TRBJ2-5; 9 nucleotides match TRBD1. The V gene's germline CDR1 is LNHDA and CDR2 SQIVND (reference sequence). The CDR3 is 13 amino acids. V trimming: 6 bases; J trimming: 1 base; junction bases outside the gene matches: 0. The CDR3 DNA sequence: TGTGCCAGTAGGGGACAGGGCCAAGAGACCCAGTACTTC. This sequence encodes CASRGQGQETQYF.

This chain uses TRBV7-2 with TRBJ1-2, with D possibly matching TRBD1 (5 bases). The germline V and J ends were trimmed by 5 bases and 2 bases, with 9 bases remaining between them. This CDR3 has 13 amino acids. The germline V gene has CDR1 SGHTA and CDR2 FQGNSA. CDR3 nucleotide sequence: TGTGCCAGCAGCATTCAGGGAAACTATGGCTACACCTTC. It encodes CASSIQGNYGYTF.

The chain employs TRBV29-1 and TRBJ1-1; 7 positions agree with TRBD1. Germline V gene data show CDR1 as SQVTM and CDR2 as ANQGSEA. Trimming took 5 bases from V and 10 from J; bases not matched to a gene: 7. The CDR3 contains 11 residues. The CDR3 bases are TGCAGCGTTAGACAGGGTTCCCGAGCTTTCTTT. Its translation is CSVRQGSRAFF. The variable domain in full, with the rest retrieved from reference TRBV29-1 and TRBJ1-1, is SAVISQKPSRDICQRGTSLTIQCQVDSQVTMMFWYRQQPGQSLTLIATANQGSEATYESGFVIDKFPISRPNLTFSTLTVSNMSPEDSSIYLCSVRQGSRAFFGQGTRLTVV.

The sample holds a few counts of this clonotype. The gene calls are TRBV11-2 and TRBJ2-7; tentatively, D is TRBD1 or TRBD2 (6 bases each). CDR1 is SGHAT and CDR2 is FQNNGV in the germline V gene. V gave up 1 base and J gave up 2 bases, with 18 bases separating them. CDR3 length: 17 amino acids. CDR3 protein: CASSLALLGGLTYEQYF. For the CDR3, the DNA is TGTGCCAGCAGCTTAGCTCTTCTTGGGGGGCTTACCTACGAGCAGTACTTC.